This T cell receptor (beta chain) was sequenced for a study of blood T cell repertoires in COVID-19. Study overall: COVID-19 samples from acute and convalescent phases originated in the United States, Italy and Spain. Nucleic acid was either cDNA or gDNA, and it came from T cells, B-cell-depleted T cells, or PBMCs.

Per germline, CDR1 LNHDA and CDR2 SQIVND (reference sequence). Trimming cost V 5 bases and J 5 bases; bases outside gene matches: 9. The length of the CDR3 is 15 residues. Source study methods: Amplification from reference gene primers served as the basis for estimated nucleated cell counts. Only in-frame clones appear in the TCRdb table, and some are missing; sequencing was by immunoSEQ multiplex PCR. V and J calls and clone size come straight from that table; D and trimming were deduced from the DNA. The sample comprises 150,000 to 200,000 clones, 60% to 85% of which are singletons, and 15% to 20% rests with the top ten.

The chain has TRBV19 and TRBJ2-7, with TRBD1 identical over 10 bases. The clonotype was recovered from a man aged 60-69 years with active or convalescent COVID-19. Sequenced: peripheral blood. The CDR3 DNA is TGTGCCAGTAGTCATACCGGGACAGGGGTGGACGAGCAGTACTTC. Protein sequence: CASSHTGTGVDEQYF.